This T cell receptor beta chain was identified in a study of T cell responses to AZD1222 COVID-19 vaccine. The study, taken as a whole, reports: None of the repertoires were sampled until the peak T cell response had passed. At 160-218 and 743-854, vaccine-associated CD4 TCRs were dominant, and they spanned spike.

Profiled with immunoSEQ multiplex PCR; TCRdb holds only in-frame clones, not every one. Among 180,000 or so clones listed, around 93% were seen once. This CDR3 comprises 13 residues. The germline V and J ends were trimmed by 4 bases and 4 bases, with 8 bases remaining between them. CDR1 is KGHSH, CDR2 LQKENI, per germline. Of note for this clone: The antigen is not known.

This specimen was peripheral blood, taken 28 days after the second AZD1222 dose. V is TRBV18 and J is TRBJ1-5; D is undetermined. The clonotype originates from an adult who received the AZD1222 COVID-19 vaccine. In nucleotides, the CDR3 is TGTGCCAGCTCACTAGACGGAAATCAGCCCCAGCATTTT. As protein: CASSLDGNQPQHF.